The rows below give T cell receptor beta chains drawn from one sample of a study of CD8+CD57+ T cells in acquired aplastic anemia. TCRdb redid the calling of the reads with MiXCR, one entry per CDR3 protein. This table holds approximately 270,000 distinct CDR3 sequences, around three fifths found once. Sequencing used sorted CD4+, CD8+, or CD8+CD57+ T cells (not recorded which) from PBMCs. These TCRs come from a human donor with severe aplastic anemia or a healthy control (not recorded which). The CDR3 runs from the conserved cysteine through the conserved F or W. Fields, in order: J gene, V gene, CDR3 length, CDR3 protein.

j_call: TRBJ2-5; v_call: TRBV12-3/TRBV12-4; cdr3_length: 14; cdr3_aa: CASSLIGGQETQYF
j_call: TRBJ1-1; v_call: TRBV7-9; cdr3_length: 13; cdr3_aa: CASTLLWGTEAFF
j_call: TRBJ1-1; v_call: TRBV19; cdr3_length: 14; cdr3_aa: CASRSTDRSNEAFF
j_call: TRBJ1-2; v_call: TRBV2; cdr3_length: 16; cdr3_aa: CASSQIRDSPNYGYTF
j_call: TRBJ2-3; v_call: TRBV10-1; cdr3_length: 15; cdr3_aa: CATWASGRCTDTQYF
j_call: TRBJ2-2; v_call: TRBV9; cdr3_length: 18; cdr3_aa: CASSVAFRTSGSTGELFF
j_call: TRBJ2-2; v_call: TRBV25-1; cdr3_length: 15; cdr3_aa: CASSGRISNTGELFF
j_call: TRBJ1-1; v_call: TRBV5-5; cdr3_length: 16; cdr3_aa: CASSFETGGLGTEAFF
j_call: TRBJ1-1; v_call: TRBV7-9; cdr3_length: 13; cdr3_aa: CASSLVRVAEAFF
j_call: TRBJ2-7; v_call: TRBV6-5; cdr3_length: 12; cdr3_aa: CASRTGEYEQYF
j_call: TRBJ1-1; v_call: TRBV2; cdr3_length: 14; cdr3_aa: CASSETGSYTEAFF
j_call: TRBJ2-5; v_call: TRBV7-6; cdr3_length: 13; cdr3_aa: CASSLEVQETQYF
j_call: TRBJ1-2; v_call: TRBV29-1; cdr3_length: 14; cdr3_aa: CSVVEGGADYGYTF
j_call: TRBJ1-5; v_call: TRBV12-5; cdr3_length: 18; cdr3_aa: CASGLVLTARGRNQPQHF
j_call: TRBJ2-3; v_call: TRBV29-1; cdr3_length: 18; cdr3_aa: CSVEGAMKLAGKRDTQYF
j_call: TRBJ1-4; v_call: TRBV2; cdr3_length: 13; cdr3_aa: CASSEQLVARLFF
j_call: TRBJ1-2; v_call: TRBV12-3/TRBV12-4; cdr3_length: 15; cdr3_aa: CASSWGRRPNYGYTF
j_call: TRBJ2-7; v_call: TRBV29-1; cdr3_length: 12; cdr3_aa: CSVSGTSYGQYF
j_call: TRBJ1-6; v_call: TRBV15; cdr3_length: 14; cdr3_aa: CATSRGGQGLPLHF
j_call: TRBJ1-4; v_call: TRBV7-2; cdr3_length: 15; cdr3_aa: CASSPTGTAYEKLFF
j_call: TRBJ1-5; v_call: TRBV20-1; cdr3_length: 13; cdr3_aa: CSASEGSDRPQHF
j_call: TRBJ2-3; v_call: TRBV19; cdr3_length: 14; cdr3_aa: CASSTLAGVDTQYF
j_call: TRBJ2-7; v_call: TRBV9; cdr3_length: 13; cdr3_aa: CASSGLSTYEQYF
j_call: TRBJ2-7; v_call: TRBV11-2; cdr3_length: 15; cdr3_aa: CASSLVFGDTYEQYF
j_call: TRBJ1-2; v_call: TRBV19; cdr3_length: 15; cdr3_aa: CASSIPETTNYGYTF
j_call: TRBJ1-6; v_call: TRBV20-1; cdr3_length: 15; cdr3_aa: CSARKGLSYNSPLHF
j_call: TRBJ1-6; v_call: TRBV12-3/TRBV12-4; cdr3_length: 13; cdr3_aa: CASSLHYNSPLHF
j_call: TRBJ2-1; v_call: TRBV9; cdr3_length: 13; cdr3_aa: CASQSSSYNEQFF
j_call: TRBJ2-5; v_call: TRBV2; cdr3_length: 14; cdr3_aa: CASSVRRGVETQYF
j_call: TRBJ1-1; v_call: TRBV25-1; cdr3_length: 12; cdr3_aa: CAAARVNTEAFF
j_call: TRBJ1-2; v_call: TRBV7-8; cdr3_length: 16; cdr3_aa: CASSPTATGTNYGYTF
j_call: TRBJ1-5; v_call: TRBV19; cdr3_length: 17; cdr3_aa: CASSTSGTGGSNQPQHF
j_call: TRBJ2-1; v_call: TRBV7-3; cdr3_length: 14; cdr3_aa: CASSPAGGEAEQFF
j_call: TRBJ2-7; v_call: TRBV7-2; cdr3_length: 15; cdr3_aa: CASSFSGQGAYEQYF
j_call: TRBJ1-6; v_call: TRBV2; cdr3_length: 13; cdr3_aa: CASRRGERSPLHF
j_call: TRBJ2-7; v_call: TRBV4-1; cdr3_length: 13; cdr3_aa: CASSHDDSYEQYF
j_call: TRBJ2-7; v_call: TRBV19; cdr3_length: 12; cdr3_aa: CASSDQGYEQYF
j_call: TRBJ2-3; v_call: TRBV7-6; cdr3_length: 15; cdr3_aa: CASSLEASGTDTQYF
j_call: TRBJ1-1; v_call: TRBV4-1; cdr3_length: 13; cdr3_aa: CASSQGGLTEAFF